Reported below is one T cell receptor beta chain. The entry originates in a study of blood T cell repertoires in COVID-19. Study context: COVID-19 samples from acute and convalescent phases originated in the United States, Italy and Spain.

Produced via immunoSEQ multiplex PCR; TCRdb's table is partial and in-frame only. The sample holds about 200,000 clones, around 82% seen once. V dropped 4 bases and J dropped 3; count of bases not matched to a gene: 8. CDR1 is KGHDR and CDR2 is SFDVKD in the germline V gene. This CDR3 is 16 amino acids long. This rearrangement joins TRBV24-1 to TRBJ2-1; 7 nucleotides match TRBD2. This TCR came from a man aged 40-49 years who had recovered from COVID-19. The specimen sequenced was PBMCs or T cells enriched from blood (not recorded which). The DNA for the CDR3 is TGTGCCACCAGTGACCCTAGCGGAGCCGGCTACAATGAGCAGTTCTTC. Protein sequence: CATSDPSGAGYNEQFF.